The clone carrying this T cell receptor (beta chain) was found many times. Its antigen is unknown. The source of the sample is a study of CD8+CD57+ T cells in acquired aplastic anemia. Looking at the study overall: Sorted CD4+ and CD8+ cells yielded around 3.3 ug of DNA on average. Study-level findings and limits: Patients and controls shared about 30 CD8+ CDR3 sequences. Patient and control CD8+ Simpson's diversity was not significantly different.

TCR beta VDJ and CDR3 were profiled, and genomic DNA was the template. Using its own MiXCR run on the reads, TCRdb lists one record per CDR3 protein. Here the sample spans 180,000 or so distinct CDR3 sequences, roughly 50% being singletons. This CDR3 has 16 residues. In germline, CDR1 is MNHNS, CDR2 SASEGT. Trimming left V 1 base short and J 4 bases short, with 16 bases between. CD8+CD57+ cell expansion had been shown by flow cytometry in patients chosen for sequencing. Blood sampling was performed on the patients, and none of them had received therapy by then. The sample was sorted CD4+, CD8+, or CD8+CD57+ T cells (not recorded which) from PBMCs. The rearrangement joins TRBV6-1 to TRBJ1-2; no reliable D call. The sequence derives from a human donor with aplastic anemia. The CDR3 sequence is CASSEDVGNPRYGYTF. The CDR3 nucleotides read TGTGCCAGCAGTGAAGATGTAGGGAACCCCCGCTATGGCTACACCTTC.